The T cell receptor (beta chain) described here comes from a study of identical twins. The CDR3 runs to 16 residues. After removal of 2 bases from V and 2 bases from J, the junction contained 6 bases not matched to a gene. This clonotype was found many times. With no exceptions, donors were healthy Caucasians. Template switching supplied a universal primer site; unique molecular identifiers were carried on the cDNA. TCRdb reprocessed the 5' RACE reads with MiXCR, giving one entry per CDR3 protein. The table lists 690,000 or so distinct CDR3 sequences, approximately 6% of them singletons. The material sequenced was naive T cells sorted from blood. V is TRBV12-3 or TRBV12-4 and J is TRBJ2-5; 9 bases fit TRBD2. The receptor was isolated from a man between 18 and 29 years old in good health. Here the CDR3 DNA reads TGTGCCAGCAGTTTACTTAGCGGGAGTCGACAAGAGACCCAGTACTTC. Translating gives CASSLLSGSRQETQYF.